Listed here are 27 T cell receptor beta chains from one sample, sequenced in a study of blood T cell repertoires in COVID-19. Assay used: immunoSEQ multiplex PCR; TCRdb lists only in-frame clones, some missing. Of hundreds of thousands of clones in the sample, roughly nine tenths were seen once. Sequenced sample: PBMCs or T cells enriched from blood (not recorded which). These receptors came from a woman aged 60-75 years who had recovered from COVID-19.

J is TRBJ2-3 and V is TRBV5-1; 10 bases are shared with TRBD2. Germline CDR1 is SGHRS and CDR2 is YFSETQ. V shed 3 bases, J shed 0 bases, and the junction held 4 bases outside the gene matches. The CDR3 has 16 amino acids. CDR3 nucleotide sequence: TGCGCCAGCAGCTCCGGACTAGCGGCTAGCACAGATACGCAGTATTTT. Its protein product is CASSSGLAASTDTQYF.

The V and J genes are TRBV3-1 (or the pseudogene TRBV3-2) and TRBJ1-2; D gene uncertain. V dropped 4 bases and J dropped 14 bases, with 17 bases sitting between them. Germline V gives CDR1 LGHDT, CDR2 YNNKEL (reference sequence). The CDR3 is 12 amino acids. DNA for the CDR3: TGTGCCAGCAGCCTGCCGTCAGGTCCGTTTACCTTC. Translating gives CASSLPSGPFTF.

This clone was counted between two and nine times. The chain is built from TRBV7-2 and TRBJ1-5; D possibly corresponds to TRBD1 (6 bases). The V gene lost 5 bases and the J gene lost 7 bases, with 15 bases spanning the gap. CDR1 and CDR2 (germline): SGHTA, FQGNSA. This CDR3 spans 14 amino acids. The CDR3: CASSLTGRGQPQHF. The CDR3 region has the DNA TGTGCCAGCAGCCTTACAGGGAGAGGACAGCCCCAGCATTTT.

V gene TRBV29-1 combines with J gene TRBJ1-1, with TRBD1 matching 8 bases. This CDR3 contains 13 residues. J gave up 2 bases and V 7 bases, and 6 bases lay outside the gene matches. Germline CDR1 and CDR2: SQVTM and ANQGSEA. The CDR3 loop reads CSGGDRSNTEAFF. Written as DNA, the CDR3 is TGCAGCGGGGGGGACAGGAGCAACACTGAAGCTTTCTTT.

The chain couples TRBV10-2 to TRBJ2-2, with unresolved D. Germline lookup yields CDR1 WSHSY and CDR2 SAAADI. Trimming removed 10 bases at V and 4 bases at J, with 19 bases between. The CDR3 is made up of 15 amino acids. The CDR3 region is CATHTPASGTGELFF. In DNA form, the CDR3 reads TGCGCCACCCACACACCGGCCTCGGGCACCGGGGAGCTGTTTTTT.

This chain joins TRBV18 and TRBJ2-5; TRBD1 aligns across 7 bases. After removal of 3 bases from V and 2 bases from J, the junction contained 12 bases not matched to a gene. The CDR3 has 17 amino acids. Germline CDR1 reads KGHSH; CDR2 reads LQKENI. This chain's CDR3 is CASSPFKSTGIQETQYF. The CDR3 nucleotides are TGTGCCAGCTCACCTTTTAAGTCGACAGGGATACAAGAGACCCAGTACTTC.

This rearrangement joins TRBV7-8 to TRBJ1-3, with a weak D call TRBD1 (5 bases). Germline-derived CDR1 and CDR2 are SGHVS and FQNEAQ. The CDR3 runs 15 residues. Trimming pared 0 bases from V and 6 bases from J, leaving 12 bases between. DNA of the CDR3: TGTGCCAGCAGCTTAGCGCCAGGGTACACAAACACCATATATTTT. As protein: CASSLAPGYTNTIYF.

The gene calls are TRBV18 and TRBJ2-7, with D possibly being TRBD1 (5 bases). With 2 bases removed from V and 4 bases from J, the gap between germline ends came to 12 bases. The CDR3 consists of 14 residues. Germline CDR1 reads KGHSH; CDR2 reads LQKENI. The CDR3: CASSPGAGAYEQYV. The DNA of the CDR3 is TGTGCCAGCTCACCAGGGGCAGGCGCATACGAGCAGTACGTC.

This clone was detected only once. The chain recombines TRBV7-6 with TRBJ2-1; a weak D match, TRBD1 (6 bases). CDR3 length: 15 amino acids. The V end was cut by 1 base, the J end by 2 bases, with 9 bases between. Germline CDR1 and CDR2: SGHVS and FNYEAQ. The CDR3 sequence is CASSLGWDTYNEQFF. In DNA form, the CDR3 reads TGTGCCAGCAGCTTAGGGTGGGACACCTACAATGAGCAGTTCTTC.

This chain links TRBV6-6 with TRBJ1-2; TRBD1 might be the D (5 bases). V was trimmed by 1 base and J by 5 bases, leaving 11 bases between them. The CDR3 is 14 amino acids. CDR1 and CDR2 (germline): MNHNY, SVGAGI (reference sequence). The CDR3 loop reads CASSYLGAPYGYTF. The CDR3 bases are TGTGCCAGCAGTTACTTAGGGGCTCCGTATGGCTACACCTTC.

J is TRBJ2-7 and V is TRBV10-2, with TRBD2 matching 8 bases. The V gene end was trimmed by 6 bases and the J gene end by 0 bases; junction bases not matched to a gene: 10. Per germline, CDR1 WSHSY and CDR2 SAAADI. The CDR3 is made up of 16 amino acids. CDR3 coding DNA: TGCGCCAGCAGGGCCGATGTGACTAGCGCCTCCTACGAGCAGTACTTC. Translating it yields CASRADVTSASYEQYF.

The chain carries TRBV6-5 and TRBJ1-1, with TRBD1 as a possible D gene (6 bases). CDR1 is MNHEY, CDR2 SVGAGI, per germline. This CDR3 is 13 amino acids long. Trimming removed 6 bases from V and 3 bases from J, with 11 bases in between. CDR3 DNA sequence: TGTGCCAGCAGATCAGGGGTTTACACTGAAGCTTTCTTT. Its protein is CASRSGVYTEAFF.

A few counts support this clone. The chain uses TRBV14 and TRBJ2-1; D is perhaps TRBD2 (6 bases). With 3 bases removed from V and 10 bases from J, the gap between germline ends came to 10 bases. Germline values: CDR1 SGHDN, CDR2 FVKESK. The CDR3 consists of 12 residues. CDR3 residues: CASSQARGEQFF. In DNA, the CDR3 is TGTGCCAGCAGCCAGGCTCGGGGGGAGCAGTTCTTC.

The rearrangement links TRBV29-1 to TRBJ1-6; 7 nucleotides line up with TRBD1. In germline, CDR1 is SQVTM, CDR2 ANQGSEA. CDR3 length: 14 residues. V gave up 7 bases and J gave up 5 bases; unmatched junction bases: 8. CDR3 in DNA: TGCAGCGCTAGCGAGGGGGCGAATAATTCACCCCTCCACTTT. Its protein product is CSASEGANNSPLHF.

To note about this clone: At the DNA level, this CDR3 is encoded by other sequences in the same sample as well. This rearrangement joins TRBV30 to TRBJ1-4; TRBD1 matches 8 bases. The CDR3 sequence is 14 residues long. CDR1 and CDR2 (germline): GTSNPN, SVGIG (reference sequence). J lost 5 bases, V lost 2 bases, and 4 bases had no gene match. CDR3 in DNA: TGTGCCTGGAGTCCCGGACAGGGAAATGAAAAACTGTTTTTT. It encodes CAWSPGQGNEKLFF.

The chain is built from TRBV19 and TRBJ1-5; TRBD1 aligns across 10 bases. Germline CDR1 and CDR2: LNHDA and SQIVND (reference sequence). J was trimmed by 3 bases and V by 3 bases; bases with no gene match: 14. There are 19 residues in the CDR3. CDR3 nucleotide sequence: TGTGCCAGTAGTATTTTAACCGGGACAGGGGCACTTTCCAATCAGCCCCAGCATTTT. Residues: CASSILTGTGALSNQPQHF.

The chain couples TRBV4-1 to TRBJ1-5; D not resolved. The V end was cut by 0 bases, the J end by 7 bases, with 10 bases between. Germline V CDR1 and CDR2: MGHRA, YSYEKL. CDR3 length: 14 residues. This CDR3 reads CASSQDRGPQPQHF. In nucleotides, the CDR3 is TGCGCCAGCAGCCAAGATCGAGGGCCCCAGCCCCAGCATTTT.

The chain recombines TRBV5-3 with TRBJ2-3; D ambiguous. TRBV5-3 is filed as an ORF, its function uncertain. V lost 2 bases and J lost 5, with 3 bases in between. The CDR3 totals 11 residues. The DNA for the CDR3 is TGTGCCAGAAGCTTCGGAGATACGCAGTATTTT. It specifies CARSFGDTQYF.

The chain has TRBV19 and TRBJ1-4; D is ambiguous. This CDR3 contains 13 residues. The ends were cut back, 6 bases at V and 4 bases at J, with 9 bases in the middle. Per the germline V gene, CDR1 is LNHDA and CDR2 is SQIVND (reference sequence). This chain's CDR3 is CASRTTYNEKLFF. The CDR3, as DNA: TGTGCCAGTAGGACAACCTATAATGAAAAACTGTTTTTT.

This chain uses TRBV4-2 with TRBJ2-1; 7 bases match TRBD1. The CDR3 sequence is 16 residues long. With V trimmed by 2 bases and J by 7 bases, 11 bases remained unmatched. Looked up from germline, CDR1 is LGHNA and CDR2 is YNFKEQ. CDR3 nucleotide sequence: TGTGCCAGCAGCCAATATCTGACAGGGTGGGGAAATGAGCAGTTCTTC. Translation gives CASSQYLTGWGNEQFF.

This clone was picked up one time. J is TRBJ1-5 and V is TRBV6-2 or TRBV6-3; D is uncertain. Trimming took off 6 bases at V and 1 base at J, with 16 bases between the two ends. Germline V CDR1 and CDR2: MNHEY, SVGEGT. The CDR3 loop spans 16 amino acids. Written as DNA, the CDR3 is TGTGCCAGCAGCCCCAGGTCGGGGAACAGCAATCAGCCCCAGCATTTT. Translating it yields CASSPRSGNSNQPQHF.

This clone was counted between two and nine times. J is TRBJ1-4 and V is TRBV5-1, with 7 bases identical to TRBD1. J gave up 4 bases and V 3 bases, and 3 bases lay outside the gene matches. The germline V gene encodes CDR1 SGHRS and CDR2 YFSETQ. The CDR3 length is 14 residues. CDR3 nucleotide sequence: TGCGCCAGCAGCTCAGGACAGGTTAATGAAAAACTGTTTTTT. This translates into CASSSGQVNEKLFF.

This chain uses TRBV4-1 with TRBJ2-1; D is perhaps TRBD1 (5 bases). Per germline, CDR1 MGHRA and CDR2 YSYEKL. The CDR3 extends over 16 amino acids. Trimming took off 1 base at V and 3 bases at J, with 13 bases between the two ends. CDR3 nucleotide sequence: TGCGCCAGCAGCCAAGCCCAGGGCGGTAACTACAATGAGCAGTTCTTC. This translates into CASSQAQGGNYNEQFF.

The chain employs TRBV6-5 and TRBJ2-2; weak D call: TRBD1 (5 bases). Trimming took 4 bases from V and 3 from J, leaving 12 bases between them. CDR3 size: 15 residues. Germline CDR1 MNHEY, CDR2 SVGAGI. For the CDR3, the DNA is TGTGCCAGCAGTTCTTCCAGGGCTGACACCGGGGAGCTGTTTTTT. It codes for CASSSSRADTGELFF.

The gene calls are TRBV6-5 and TRBJ2-7; 8 positions match TRBD2. The CDR3 consists of 11 residues. CDR1 is MNHEY, CDR2 SVGAGI, per germline. Trimming removed 8 bases from V and 13 bases from J; junction bases left unmatched: 10. The CDR3 sequence: CASREGGGDYF. The CDR3, as DNA: TGTGCCAGCCGGGAGGGCGGAGGAGATTACTTC.

The rearrangement joins TRBV29-1 to TRBJ2-5; 11 bases agree with TRBD1. Germline-derived CDR1 and CDR2 are SQVTM and ANQGSEA. The CDR3 contains 13 residues. The V gene end was trimmed by 4 bases and the J gene end by 5 bases; junction bases not matched to a gene: 3. DNA of the CDR3: TGCAGCGTTGGTCGGACAGGGGGCGAGACCCAGTACTTC. The encoded protein is CSVGRTGGETQYF.

The chain has TRBV11-2 and TRBJ2-3; tentatively, D is TRBD2 (6 bases). V was pared by 5 bases and J by 1 base, with 13 bases between. This CDR3 has 15 residues. In germline, CDR1 is SGHAT, CDR2 FQNNGV. As DNA, the CDR3 is TGTGCCAGCAGCCCTACTAGCTCTGGCACAGATACGCAGTATTTT. Amino acids: CASSPTSSGTDTQYF.